Listed here is a single T cell receptor (beta chain). What it binds is unknown. Germline values: CDR1 SGHRS, CDR2 YFSETQ. The germline V and J ends were trimmed by 2 bases and 1 base, with 13 bases remaining between them. The CDR3 has 15 residues. The record originates from a study of blood T cells in healthy people across ages. Study results and caveats: Calculation of diversity from one million T cells yielded estimates considered to be underestimates. Any conclusive comparison of naive versus antigen-experienced cells was prevented by using unsorted PBMCs.

A second PCR of roughly 7 to 11 cycles used a sample-barcoded 5' primer and a J-beta primer mix. Every cDNA molecule bore a tag from a template-switch adaptor containing 12 random nucleotides. One entry per CDR3 protein results from TCRdb running MiXCR on the 5' RACE reads. The data show about 1.5 million distinct CDR3 sequences, under 55% seen once. The rearrangement uses TRBV5-1 and TRBJ2-7; D remains unclear. The source material was blood. The clonotype was recovered from a woman under 30 in good health. This CDR3 reads CASSLLSVGSYEQYF. The CDR3, as DNA: TGCGCCAGCAGCTTACTTTCGGTAGGATCCTACGAGCAGTACTTC.